Each of the 30 T cell receptor beta chains below was sequenced from the same sample in a study of T cell repertoires in cytomegalovirus infection. TCRdb passed the reads through MiXCR, listing each CDR3 protein once. Of 650,000 to 900,000 distinct CDR3 sequences listed, about 33% were seen once; the top ten hold 9.5% to 15%. Antigen specificity for these receptors is unknown. This sample comprised cultured CD8+ T cells from PBMCs, obtained from culture after CMV antigen stimulation. These receptors were collected from a human donor in good health (CMV status not recorded). Some clones in this sample may be carry-over from other donors' samples.

The chain couples TRBV28 to TRBJ1-2, with 7 bases matching TRBD1. V lost 7 bases, J lost 3 bases, and 17 bases stayed unmatched. This CDR3 spans 17 amino acids. CDR1 and CDR2 (germline): MDHEN, SYDVKM. The CDR3 spells CASMVASFDREDYGYTF. CDR3 DNA sequence: TGTGCCAGCATGGTCGCGAGCTTCGACAGGGAAGACTATGGCTACACCTTC.

The chain couples TRBV12-5 to TRBJ2-2, with 9 positions matching TRBD1. Germline CDR1 is LGHNT and CDR2 is FRNRAP. Germline trimming cut 2 bases from V and 5 bases from J; bases unmatched to any gene: 9. This CDR3 comprises 17 residues. CDR3 sequence: CASGLTQDRGGTGELFF. Written as DNA, the CDR3 is TGTGCTAGTGGTTTGACCCAAGACAGGGGGGGAACCGGGGAGCTGTTTTTT.

In this sample, this clonotype turned up many times. The rearrangement uses TRBV7-6 and TRBJ1-2; 9 bases line up with TRBD1. Germline lookup yields CDR1 SGHVS and CDR2 FNYEAQ. CDR3 length: 14 residues. The V gene end was trimmed by 5 bases and the J gene end by 6 bases; junction bases not matched to a gene: 7. The CDR3 loop reads CASSAGTGIDGYTF. The CDR3 region has the DNA TGTGCCAGCAGCGCCGGGACAGGGATCGATGGCTACACCTTC.

The genes are TRBV7-9 and TRBJ1-1; no definite D call. The CDR3 contains 13 residues. The V and J ends lost 1 base and 8 bases respectively, with 11 bases between them. CDR1 is SEHNR, CDR2 FQNEAQ, per germline (reference sequence). CDR3 sequence reads: CASSLGIGIEAFF. The DNA for the CDR3 is TGTGCCAGCAGCTTAGGAATTGGGATAGAAGCTTTCTTT.

This clonotype was seen a few times. J is TRBJ1-2 and V is TRBV10-3; D is perhaps TRBD1 (5 bases). The germline V gene has CDR1 ENHRY and CDR2 SYGVKD. V was cut by 2 bases and J by 6 bases, with 16 bases left in between. The CDR3 is 15 amino acids. The CDR3 sequence is CAISEARDGLDGYTF. The CDR3 region has the DNA TGTGCCATCAGTGAGGCCAGGGACGGTTTGGATGGCTACACCTTC.

The genes are TRBV15 and TRBJ2-1; 10 bases map to TRBD2. The V and J ends lost 0 bases and 1 base, in that order; junction bases with no gene match: 0. The CDR3 consists of 16 residues. CDR1 is LNHNV and CDR2 is YYDKDF in the germline V gene (reference sequence). The CDR3 protein is CATSREGLASYNEQFF. CDR3 DNA: TGTGCCACCAGCAGAGAGGGACTAGCGTCCTACAATGAGCAGTTCTTC.

The sample holds a few counts of this clonotype. The chain combines TRBV6-1 with TRBJ2-7; maybe TRBD1 (5 bases). The CDR3 spans 15 residues. V shed 3 bases and J shed 2 bases, with 14 bases lying between them. Germline lookup yields CDR1 MNHNS and CDR2 SASEGT. The CDR3, as DNA: TGTGCCAGCAGTGATAGCAGGGTGTATCCCTACGAGCAGTACGTC. Translating gives CASSDSRVYPYEQYV.

This clonotype has more than one count but fewer than ten. The chain links TRBV2 to TRBJ1-2; D is undetermined. V lost 3 bases to trimming and J lost 2 bases, with 13 bases between them. Germline CDR1 and CDR2: SNHLY and FYNNEI. The CDR3 consists of 15 residues. The CDR3 reads CASSDYPILNYGYTF. DNA for the CDR3: TGTGCCAGCAGTGATTATCCGATTTTAAACTATGGCTACACCTTC. Complete variable domain (other parts from reference TRBV2 and TRBJ1-2): EPEVTQTPSHQVTQMGQEVILRCVPISNHLYFYWYRQILGQKVEFLVSFYNNEISEKSEIFDDQFSVERPDGSNFTLKIRSTKLEDSAMYFCASSDYPILNYGYTFGSGTRLTVV.

The chain has TRBV7-8 and TRBJ2-1; D perhaps matches TRBD2 (6 bases). Trimming removed 2 bases at V and 6 bases at J, with 17 bases between. The CDR3 is made up of 16 amino acids. Germline V gene lookup returns CDR1 SGHVS and CDR2 FQNEAQ. The DNA of the CDR3 is TGTGCCAGCAGCTTACTGGGGTTTAGCGGAGGCAATGAGCAGTTCTTC. Its translation is CASSLLGFSGGNEQFF.

The rearrangement uses TRBV19 and TRBJ2-7, with D tentatively TRBD1 (6 bases). Germline V gene data show CDR1 as LNHDA and CDR2 as SQIVND (reference sequence). There are 14 residues in the CDR3. Trimming removed 4 bases at V and 3 bases at J, with 13 bases between. The CDR3 is CASSTGTILYEQYF. The CDR3 nucleotides are TGTGCCAGTAGTACCGGGACAATCCTCTACGAGCAGTACTTC.

The table lists this clonotype with a few counts. In DNA form, the CDR3 reads TGTGCCAGCAGCGAGGGTTCCGAGCAGTACGTC. It is translated as CASSEGSEQYV. This rearrangement joins TRBV6-2 or TRBV6-3 to TRBJ2-7, with D perhaps matching TRBD2 (5 bases). The V gene lost 6 bases and the J gene lost 6 bases, with 9 bases spanning the gap. The CDR3 runs to 11 residues. Germline CDR1 MNHEY, CDR2 SVGEGT.

The chain uses TRBV6-2 or TRBV6-3 and TRBJ2-1, with 8 positions matching TRBD2. Per germline, CDR1 MNHEY and CDR2 SVGEGT. The CDR3 runs 15 residues. The ends lost 4 bases at V and 7 bases at J; junction bases unmatched: 9. The DNA for the CDR3 is TGTGCCAGCAGTTTTAGCGGGGTACGATCAAATGAGCAGTTCTTC. Protein product: CASSFSGVRSNEQFF.

This clonotype was counted a few times. The V gene is TRBV4-1, the J gene TRBJ2-7; D is possibly TRBD1 (5 bases). V lost 3 bases and J 6 bases, leaving 15 bases between the germline ends. CDR1 is MGHRA and CDR2 is YSYEKL in the germline V gene. This CDR3 contains 14 residues. CDR3 in DNA: TGCGCCAGCAGCCATAATCATGGGGCCCTCGAGCAGTACGTC. It encodes CASSHNHGALEQYV.

This clonotype occurred a few times. This rearrangement joins TRBV4-1 to TRBJ2-2; 9 bases agree with TRBD2. Trimming at V came to 2 bases and at J to 6 bases, leaving 10 bases not matched to a gene. From germline, CDR1 is MGHRA and CDR2 YSYEKL. This CDR3 contains 17 residues. The CDR3 here is CASSQWASGAQSGELFF. CDR3 coding DNA: TGCGCCAGCAGCCAATGGGCTAGCGGGGCGCAATCCGGGGAGCTGTTTTTT.

A few counts support this clonotype. The chain employs TRBV7-9 and TRBJ2-1, with TRBD1 matching 7 bases. CDR3 size: 15 residues. CDR1 is SEHNR and CDR2 is FQNEAQ in the germline V gene (reference sequence). Trimming cost V 5 bases and J 2 bases; bases outside gene matches: 6. CDR3 DNA sequence: TGTGCCAGCAGCGCCCCCGGGACAGCCTACAATGAGCAGTTCTTC. This translates into CASSAPGTAYNEQFF.

With regard to this clonotype: It may be a read error: a sequence one base away is much more abundant. The chain has TRBV7-9 and TRBJ1-2; no definite D call. V lost 1 base and J 4 bases, leaving 7 bases between the germline ends. The V gene's germline CDR1 is SEHNR and CDR2 FQNEAQ (reference sequence). The length of the CDR3 is 13 residues. The CDR3, as DNA: TGTGCCAGCAGCTTAGGGGTTGCCTATGGCTACACCTTC. This gives the protein CASSLGVAYGYTF.

This clonotype was found many times. CDR3 coding DNA: TGTGCCAGCAGCTCAGTCGGACTAGCGGGGGGATACGAGCAGTACTTC. It encodes CASSSVGLAGGYEQYF. The chain combines TRBV7-2 with TRBJ2-7; 14 bases fit TRBD2. V lost 4 bases to trimming and J lost 4 bases; unmatched junction nucleotides: 6. The germline CDR1 and CDR2 sequences are SGHTA and FQGNSA. The CDR3 has 16 residues.

Remarks on this clonotype: The junction and the germline gene differ at one end; a read error may be behind it. The rearrangement links TRBV5-4 to TRBJ2-3; the D gene is possibly TRBD1 (6 bases). CDR1 is SGHNT and CDR2 is YYREEE in the germline V gene (reference sequence). The CDR3 has 15 residues. CDR3 DNA sequence: TGTGCCAGCACCTTGGGACAAACTAGCACAGATACGCAGTATTTT. It specifies CASTLGQTSTDTQYF.

This clonotype was picked up a small number of times. This chain joins TRBV7-9 and TRBJ2-6; the D is unclear. Trimming stripped 2 bases from V and 0 bases from J, with 14 bases between. CDR1 SEHNR and CDR2 FQNEAQ come from the germline V gene (reference sequence). This CDR3 contains 18 residues. CDR3 sequence: CASSLPPNAYSGANVLTF. The CDR3 nucleotides are TGTGCCAGCAGCTTACCGCCAAACGCGTACTCTGGGGCCAACGTCCTGACTTTC.

This clonotype was seen repeatedly, ten times or more. This rearrangement joins TRBV7-8 to TRBJ2-5, with TRBD1 matching over 9 bases. The CDR3 has 16 residues. Germline values: CDR1 SGHVS, CDR2 FQNEAQ. V trimming: 7 bases; J trimming: 4 bases; junction bases outside the gene matches: 13. CDR3 loop: CASTIRGDRALETQYF. The CDR3, as DNA: TGTGCCAGCACCATTAGGGGGGACAGGGCTCTAGAGACCCAGTACTTC.

This clonotype showed up many times. The chain combines TRBV6-1 with TRBJ2-3, with TRBD2 matching 13 bases. Losses at the gene ends were 6 bases for V and 2 bases for J; bases not matched to a gene: 8. There are 17 residues in the CDR3. CDR1 and CDR2 (germline): MNHNS, SASEGT. CDR3 protein: CASSLRLAGGPTDTQYF. CDR3 nucleotide sequence: TGTGCCAGCAGCCTTAGACTAGCGGGGGGACCCACAGATACGCAGTATTTT.

This clonotype was counted at least ten times. The chain links TRBV2 to TRBJ2-2; D unresolved. This CDR3 contains 16 residues. Trimming took off 0 bases at V and 0 bases at J, with 8 bases between the two ends. From germline, CDR1 is SNHLY and CDR2 FYNNEI. The CDR3 loop is CASSEASVANTGELFF. CDR3 DNA sequence: TGTGCCAGCAGTGAAGCAAGCGTCGCGAACACCGGGGAGCTGTTTTTT.

The chain couples TRBV27 to TRBJ2-7; either TRBD1 or TRBD2 may supply D (5 bases each). The germline gives CDR1 MNHEY, CDR2 SMNVEV (reference sequence). CDR3 length: 13 amino acids. The ends were cut back, 5 bases at V and 7 bases at J, with 15 bases in the middle. The CDR3 sequence: CASSPTSGREQYF. The CDR3 DNA reads as TGTGCCAGCAGTCCCACTTCGGGGCGGGAGCAGTACTTC.

The chain recombines TRBV5-8 with TRBJ2-5, with 7 positions matching TRBD1. Germline CDR1 SGHTS, CDR2 YDEGEE. Trimming removed 2 bases from V and 5 bases from J; junction bases left unmatched: 15. This CDR3 contains 17 residues. CDR3 DNA: TGTGCCAGCAGCTTCTCTCGTACAGGGGACCCTCTGGAGACCCAGTACTTC. Its protein is CASSFSRTGDPLETQYF.

This clonotype was seen more than once but under ten times. The gene calls are TRBV6-5 and TRBJ2-7; D is perhaps TRBD1 (5 bases). The V end was cut by 0 bases, the J end by 6 bases, with 12 bases between. Per germline, CDR1 MNHEY and CDR2 SVGAGI. CDR3 length: 14 amino acids. The DNA for the CDR3 is TGTGCCAGCAGTTACTCAACCCCAGGGTTCGAGCAGTACTTC. It is translated as CASSYSTPGFEQYF.

This clonotype was found a few times. The CDR3 loop reads CASRRTGQGVGYV. Written as DNA, the CDR3 is TGTGCCAGCAGACGAACGGGACAGGGGGTAGGGTACGTC. This sequence joins TRBV7-9 and TRBJ2-7; 11 bases fit TRBD1. Germline V CDR1 and CDR2: SEHNR, FQNEAQ (reference sequence). This CDR3 spans 13 amino acids. V shed 6 bases, J shed 12 bases, and the junction held 10 bases outside the gene matches.

The chain links TRBV4-3 to TRBJ1-6; D is possibly TRBD1 (5 bases). Trimming cost V 1 base and J 6 bases, with 10 bases left between them. Germline CDR1 and CDR2: LGHNA and YSLEER. The CDR3 covers 15 residues. CDR3 region: CASSQVRGINSPLHF. The CDR3 DNA reads as TGCGCCAGCAGCCAAGTTCGGGGGATTAATTCACCCCTCCACTTT.

A few counts support this clonotype. This chain links TRBV19 with TRBJ1-2; D remains ambiguous. CDR1 is LNHDA and CDR2 is SQIVND in the germline V gene (reference sequence). V lost 8 bases, J lost 2 bases, and 21 bases lay in between. CDR3 length equals 16 residues. CDR3 nucleotide sequence: TGTGCCAGTTCCCCCCGATACATCCAGGAAAACTATGGCTACACCTTC. Its protein product is CASSPRYIQENYGYTF.

The genes are TRBV15 and TRBJ2-7; 8 bases align to TRBD1. Germline CDR1 is LNHNV and CDR2 is YYDKDF (reference sequence). Losses at the gene ends were 1 base for V and 5 bases for J; bases not matched to a gene: 4. The CDR3 has 14 amino acids. The DNA of the CDR3 is TGTGCCACCAGCAGAGGCAGGGGGCTCGACGAGCAGTACGTC. Encoded protein: CATSRGRGLDEQYV.

This clonotype has at least ten counts. The J gene is TRBJ2-2, the V gene TRBV12-3 or TRBV12-4; D perhaps matches TRBD1 (6 bases). This CDR3 comprises 13 residues. Trimming cost V 6 bases and J 5 bases, with 10 bases left between them. This CDR3 reads CASSFDRTGELFF. Here the CDR3 DNA reads TGTGCCAGCAGCTTCGACAGGACCGGGGAGCTGTTTTTT.